This T cell receptor (beta chain) was obtained from a study of T cell repertoires in cytomegalovirus infection. Across the study: CMV epitopes used comprised recently identified HLA-C-restricted ones and well-studied HLA-B-restricted ones. CMV infection plus the matching HLA type was flagged by public TCR beta signatures. Study-wide findings and caveats: In two of eight donors, the top clonotype was HLA-C-restricted CMV-specific.

A remark on this clonotype: Its antigen remains unknown.

TCRdb passed the reads through MiXCR, listing each CDR3 protein once. The repertoire includes about 110,000 distinct CDR3 sequences, 35% to 50% of them detected once, and about two thirds sits in the top ten. The receptor was isolated from a human donor in good health (CMV status not recorded). Some clones in this sample may be carry-over from other donors' samples. This specimen consisted of CD8+ T cells from cultured PBMCs, obtained from culture after CMV antigen stimulation.

CDR3 in amino acids: CASSGTGRTYEQYF. The CDR3 DNA reads as TGTGCCAGCAGCGGAACAGGTCGCACCTACGAGCAGTACTTC. This chain connects TRBV7-8 to TRBJ2-7, with D possibly being TRBD1 (5 bases). The CDR3 has 14 amino acids. V lost 5 bases to trimming and J lost 2 bases, with 13 bases between them. In germline, CDR1 is SGHVS, CDR2 FQNEAQ.